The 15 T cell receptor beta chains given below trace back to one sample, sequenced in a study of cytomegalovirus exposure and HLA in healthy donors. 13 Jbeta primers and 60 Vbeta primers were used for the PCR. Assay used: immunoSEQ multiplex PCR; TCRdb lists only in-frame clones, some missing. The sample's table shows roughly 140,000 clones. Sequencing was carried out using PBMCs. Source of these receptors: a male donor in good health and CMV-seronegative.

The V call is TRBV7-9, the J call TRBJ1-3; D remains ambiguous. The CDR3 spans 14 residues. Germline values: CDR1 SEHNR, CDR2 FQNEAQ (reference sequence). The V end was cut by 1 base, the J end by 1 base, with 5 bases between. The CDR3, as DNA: TGTGCCAGCAGCTTAGTGTCTTCTGGAAACACCATATATTTT. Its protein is CASSLVSSGNTIYF.

DNA of the CDR3: TGCAGCGTTGAGTTAGGGGCTAGTGGGACAGATACGCAGTATTTT. Translating gives CSVELGASGTDTQYF. V usage is TRBV29-1 and J usage is TRBJ2-3; tentative D call: TRBD1 (5 bases). The CDR3 has 15 residues. The V end was cut by 3 bases, the J end by 3 bases, with 16 bases between. Germline V gene data show CDR1 as SQVTM and CDR2 as ANQGSEA.

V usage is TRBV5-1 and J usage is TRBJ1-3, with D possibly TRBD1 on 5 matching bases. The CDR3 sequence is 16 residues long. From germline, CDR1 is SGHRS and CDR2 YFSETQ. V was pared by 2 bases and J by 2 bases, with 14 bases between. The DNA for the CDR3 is TGCGCCAGCAGCTTTACAGGAACCTGGGCTGGAAACACCATATATTTT. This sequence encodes CASSFTGTWAGNTIYF.

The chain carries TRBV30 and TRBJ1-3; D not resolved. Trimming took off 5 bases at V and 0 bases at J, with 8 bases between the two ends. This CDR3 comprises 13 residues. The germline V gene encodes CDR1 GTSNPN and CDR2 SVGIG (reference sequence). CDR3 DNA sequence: TGTGCCTGGGACCAGGACTCTGGAAACACCATATATTTT. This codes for CAWDQDSGNTIYF.

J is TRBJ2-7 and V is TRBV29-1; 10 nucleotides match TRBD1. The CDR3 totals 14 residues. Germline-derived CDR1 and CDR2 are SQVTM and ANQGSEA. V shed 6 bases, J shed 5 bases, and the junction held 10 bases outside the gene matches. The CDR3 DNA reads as TGCAGCGTGACTCGACAGGGGGCTGGAGACGAGCAGTACTTC. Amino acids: CSVTRQGAGDEQYF.

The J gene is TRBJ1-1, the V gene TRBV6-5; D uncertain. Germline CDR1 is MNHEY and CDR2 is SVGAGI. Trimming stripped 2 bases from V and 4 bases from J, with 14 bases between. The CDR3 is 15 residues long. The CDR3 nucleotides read TGTGCCAGCAGTTACAAGACATTTTCGCCCACTGAAGCTTTCTTT. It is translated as CASSYKTFSPTEAFF.

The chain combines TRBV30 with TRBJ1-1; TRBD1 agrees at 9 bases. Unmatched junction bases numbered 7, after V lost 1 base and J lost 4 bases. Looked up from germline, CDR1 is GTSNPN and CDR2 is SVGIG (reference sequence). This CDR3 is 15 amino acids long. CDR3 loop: CAWSAHRGPGTEAFF. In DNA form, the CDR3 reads TGTGCCTGGAGTGCCCACAGGGGGCCGGGCACTGAAGCTTTCTTT.

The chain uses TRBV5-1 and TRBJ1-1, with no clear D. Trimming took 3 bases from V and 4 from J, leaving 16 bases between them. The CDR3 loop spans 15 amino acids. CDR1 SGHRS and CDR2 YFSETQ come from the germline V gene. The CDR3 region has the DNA TGCGCCAGCAGCTATGGAGGACTCCAGAGCACTGAAGCTTTCTTT. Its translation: CASSYGGLQSTEAFF. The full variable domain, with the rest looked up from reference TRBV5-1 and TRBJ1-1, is KAGVTQTPRYLIKTRGQQVTLSCSPISGHRSVSWYQQTPGQGLQFLFEYFSETQRNKGNFPGRFSGRQFSNSRSEMNVSTLELGDSALYLCASSYGGLQSTEAFFGQGTRLTVV.

CDR3 sequence: CASSDPGTGVVELFF. The CDR3 DNA follows: TGTGCCAGCAGCGACCCCGGGACAGGTGTTGTGGAGCTGTTTTTT. The chain carries TRBV7-7 and TRBJ2-2; 8 positions match TRBD1. This CDR3 contains 15 residues. J was trimmed by 10 bases and V by 5 bases; bases with no gene match: 12. Germline V gene data show CDR1 as SSHAT and CDR2 as FNYEAQ (reference sequence).

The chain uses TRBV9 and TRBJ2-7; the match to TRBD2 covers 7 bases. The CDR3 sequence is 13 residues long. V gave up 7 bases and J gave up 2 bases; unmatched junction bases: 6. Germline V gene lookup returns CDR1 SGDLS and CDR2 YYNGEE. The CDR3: CASATSDPYEQYF. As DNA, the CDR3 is TGTGCCAGCGCCACTAGCGACCCCTACGAGCAGTACTTC. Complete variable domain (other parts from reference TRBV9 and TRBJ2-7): DSGVTQTPKHLITATGQRVTLRCSPRSGDLSVYWYQQSLDQGLQFLIQYYNGEERAKGNILERFSAQQFPDLHSELNLSSLELGDSALYFCASATSDPYEQYFGPGTRLTVT.

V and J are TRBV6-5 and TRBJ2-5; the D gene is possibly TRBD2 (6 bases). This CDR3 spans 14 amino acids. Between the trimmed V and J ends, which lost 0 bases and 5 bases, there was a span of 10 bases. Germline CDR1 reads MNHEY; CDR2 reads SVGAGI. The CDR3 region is CASSYSGGGETQYF. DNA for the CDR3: TGTGCCAGCAGTTACTCGGGGGGTGGGGAGACCCAGTACTTC.

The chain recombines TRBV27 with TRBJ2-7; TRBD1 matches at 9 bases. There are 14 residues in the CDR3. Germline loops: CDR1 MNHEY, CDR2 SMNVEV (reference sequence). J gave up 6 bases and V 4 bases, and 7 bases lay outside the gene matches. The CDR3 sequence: CASSYRDRATEQYF. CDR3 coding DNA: TGTGCCAGCAGTTACCGGGACAGGGCGACCGAGCAGTACTTC.

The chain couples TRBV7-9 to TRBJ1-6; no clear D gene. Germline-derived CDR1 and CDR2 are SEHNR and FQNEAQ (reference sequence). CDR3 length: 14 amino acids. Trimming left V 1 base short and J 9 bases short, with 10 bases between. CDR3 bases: TGTGCCAGCAGCTTAGAGGGAGATGGTTCACCCCTCCACTTT. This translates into CASSLEGDGSPLHF. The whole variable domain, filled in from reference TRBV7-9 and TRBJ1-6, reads DTGVSQNPRHKITKRGQNVTFRCDPISEHNRLYWYRQTLGQGPEFLTYFQNEAQLEKSRLLSDRFSAERPKGSFSTLEIQRTEQGDSAMYLCASSLEGDGSPLHFGNGTRLTVT.

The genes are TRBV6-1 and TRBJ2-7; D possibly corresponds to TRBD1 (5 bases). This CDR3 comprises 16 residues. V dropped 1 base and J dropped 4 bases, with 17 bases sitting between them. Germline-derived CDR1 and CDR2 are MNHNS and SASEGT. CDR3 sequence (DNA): TGTGCCAGCAGTGAAGGCATTTTCGGTGGACATTACGAGCAGTACTTC. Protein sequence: CASSEGIFGGHYEQYF.

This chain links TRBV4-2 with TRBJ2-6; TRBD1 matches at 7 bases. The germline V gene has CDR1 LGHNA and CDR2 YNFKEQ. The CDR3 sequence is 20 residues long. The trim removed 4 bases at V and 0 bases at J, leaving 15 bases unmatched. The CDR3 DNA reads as TGTGCCAGCAGCCGAGATGGTCGCTTAGGACAGGCCTCTGGGGCCAACGTCCTGACTTTC. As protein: CASSRDGRLGQASGANVLTF.